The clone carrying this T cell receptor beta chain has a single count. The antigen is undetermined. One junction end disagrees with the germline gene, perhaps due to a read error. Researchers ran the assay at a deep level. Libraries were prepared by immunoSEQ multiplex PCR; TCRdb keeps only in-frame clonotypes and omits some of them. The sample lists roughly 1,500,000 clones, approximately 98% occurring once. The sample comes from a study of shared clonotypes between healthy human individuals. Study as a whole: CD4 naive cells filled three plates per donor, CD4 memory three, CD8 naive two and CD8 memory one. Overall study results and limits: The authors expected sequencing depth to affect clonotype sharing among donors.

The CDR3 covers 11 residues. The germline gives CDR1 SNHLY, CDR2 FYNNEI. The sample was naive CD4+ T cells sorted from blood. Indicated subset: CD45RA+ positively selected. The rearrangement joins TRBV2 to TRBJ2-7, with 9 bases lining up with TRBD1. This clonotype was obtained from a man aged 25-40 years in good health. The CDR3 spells CASSVRDRDHF. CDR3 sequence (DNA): TGTGCCAGCAGTGTTAGGGACAGGGACCACTTC.